One and the same sample provided the 25 T cell receptor beta chains below, sequenced in a study of blood T cell repertoires in COVID-19. The data were produced by immunoSEQ multiplex PCR, yet TCRdb's version contains in-frame clones alone and is incomplete. This table has approximately 470,000 clones, approximately 90% appearing once. Sequencing was carried out using PBMCs or T cells enriched from blood (not recorded which). The receptors stem from a woman aged 18-29 years who had recovered from COVID-19.

The CDR3 protein is CASSLDTSTDEQFF. The CDR3 DNA reads TGTGCCAGCAGCTTAGATACTAGCACCGATGAGCAGTTCTTC. This sequence joins TRBV7-2 and TRBJ2-1; D is possibly TRBD2 (6 bases). This CDR3 has 14 amino acids. The V end was cut by 1 base, the J end by 8 bases, with 12 bases between. Germline CDR1 reads SGHTA; CDR2 reads FQGNSA.

CDR3 sequence (DNA): TGTGCCAGCAGCCTCGGGCCAGTGGGAGGATTAGAGACCCAGTACTTC. Protein sequence: CASSLGPVGGLETQYF. The V gene is TRBV3-1 (or the pseudogene TRBV3-2), the J gene TRBJ2-5, with D perhaps matching TRBD2 (6 bases). Germline V gene lookup returns CDR1 LGHDT and CDR2 YNNKEL (reference sequence). The CDR3 loop spans 16 amino acids. Trimming left V 4 bases short and J 4 bases short, with 19 bases between.

The chain couples TRBV10-3 to TRBJ1-1; 9 bases line up with TRBD1. Germline V lookup: CDR1 ENHRY, CDR2 SYGVKD. Trimming at V came to 5 bases and at J to 3 bases, leaving 10 bases not matched to a gene. CDR3 length: 16 residues. This CDR3 reads CAISSGTGRADTEAFF. In DNA form, the CDR3 reads TGTGCCATCAGTTCCGGGACAGGGAGGGCGGACACTGAAGCTTTCTTT.

The chain has TRBV25-1 and TRBJ2-3; D is uncertain. Germline CDR1 is MGHDK and CDR2 is SYGVNS. The CDR3 spans 15 residues. V lost 5 bases and J 0 bases, leaving 12 bases between the germline ends. CDR3 coding DNA: TGTGCCAGCAGTCCAACCTCCGGGAGCACAGATACGCAGTATTTT. Translation gives CASSPTSGSTDTQYF.

The rearrangement joins TRBV19 to TRBJ2-4, with TRBD2 as a possible D gene (5 bases). Germline CDR1 reads LNHDA; CDR2 reads SQIVND (reference sequence). CDR3 length: 10 amino acids. V was cut by 11 bases and J by 5 bases, with 7 bases left in between. The CDR3 reads CAAGENIQYF. For the CDR3, the DNA is TGTGCCGCCGGGGAAAACATTCAGTACTTC.

This rearrangement joins TRBV6-5 to TRBJ1-2; 8 bases are shared with TRBD1. The CDR3 loop spans 13 amino acids. Germline lookup yields CDR1 MNHEY and CDR2 SVGAGI. J was trimmed by 8 bases and V by 5 bases; bases with no gene match: 7. The CDR3 nucleotides read TGTGCCAGCAGTCAACTAGACAGGGGCGGCTACACCTTC. Amino acids: CASSQLDRGGYTF.

The V gene is TRBV10-3, the J gene TRBJ2-1; TRBD1 might be the D (5 bases). Trimming left V 6 bases short and J 4 bases short, with 16 bases between. Germline loops: CDR1 ENHRY, CDR2 SYGVKD. The CDR3 contains 15 residues. CDR3 bases: TGTGCCATCAGCCCGAGCGATGGGGCATACAATGAGCAGTTCTTC. It is translated as CAISPSDGAYNEQFF.

The chain is built from TRBV4-1 and TRBJ2-1; maybe TRBD2 (6 bases). This CDR3 comprises 13 residues. Trimming removed 5 bases at V and 10 bases at J, with 15 bases between. Germline-derived CDR1 and CDR2 are MGHRA and YSYEKL. CDR3 in DNA: TGCGCCAGCAGCGTAATGGGGGGAGAGGAGCAGTTCTTC. It encodes CASSVMGGEEQFF.

The chain joins TRBV5-4 to TRBJ1-2; 7 positions match TRBD1. Germline lookup yields CDR1 SGHNT and CDR2 YYREEE (reference sequence). The CDR3 consists of 13 residues. The V and J ends lost 4 bases and 5 bases, in that order; junction bases with no gene match: 5. The CDR3, as DNA: TGTGCCAGCAGCCCGGACAGGTATTATGGCTACACCTTC. Protein sequence: CASSPDRYYGYTF.

This clone was recorded only once. One end of the junction varies from germline; a read error may be responsible. This sequence joins TRBV6-2 or TRBV6-3 and TRBJ2-5; 11 bases are shared with TRBD2. This CDR3 contains 17 residues. Germline CDR1 reads MNHEY; CDR2 reads SVGEGT. This CDR3 is CACSRGRTSGGRETQYF. In DNA, the CDR3 is TGTGCCTGCAGCCGGGGAAGAACTAGCGGGGGTAGGGAGACCCAGTACTTC.

The chain has TRBV19 and TRBJ2-1; maybe TRBD2 (7 bases). CDR1 and CDR2 from the germline V gene are LNHDA and SQIVND (reference sequence). Trimming took 9 bases from V and 1 from J, leaving 16 bases between them. The CDR3 length is 15 residues. This CDR3 is CASCYRGGSYNEQFF. The CDR3 DNA follows: TGTGCCAGCTGTTATAGGGGGGGATCCTACAATGAGCAGTTCTTC.

This clone occurred a few times. J is TRBJ2-6 and V is TRBV20-1; 7 bases map to TRBD1. The length of the CDR3 is 17 residues. Germline CDR1 DFQATT, CDR2 SNEGSKA (reference sequence). J lost 3 bases, V lost 3 bases, and 11 bases had no gene match. CDR3 residues: CSASNTGELNGANVLTF. CDR3 in DNA: TGCAGTGCTAGTAATACAGGGGAATTGAATGGGGCCAACGTCCTGACTTTC.

This sequence joins TRBV7-9 and TRBJ2-3; perhaps TRBD2 as D (5 bases). V gave up 6 bases and J gave up 0 bases, with 19 bases separating them. Per the germline V gene, CDR1 is SEHNR and CDR2 is FQNEAQ (reference sequence). This CDR3 spans 17 amino acids. The CDR3 region has the DNA TGTGCCAGCAGGGAGGCGATAGGGAGAGGGAGCACAGATACGCAGTATTTT. Translation gives CASREAIGRGSTDTQYF.

The genes are TRBV7-6 and TRBJ1-6; D perhaps matches TRBD1 (6 bases). The ends were cut back, 5 bases at V and 7 bases at J, with 21 bases in the middle. The CDR3 consists of 17 residues. Germline CDR1 is SGHVS and CDR2 is FNYEAQ. The CDR3: CASSLTGNLEINSPLHF. The CDR3 DNA follows: TGTGCCAGCAGCCTAACAGGGAACCTCGAGATAAATTCACCCCTCCACTTT.

The chain has TRBV5-1 and TRBJ1-4, with 7 bases fitting TRBD1. The CDR3 extends over 14 amino acids. With V trimmed by 4 bases and J by 6 bases, 6 bases remained unmatched. CDR1 and CDR2 (germline): SGHRS, YFSETQ. CDR3 sequence: CASSLDTGDEKLFF. The CDR3 bases are TGCGCCAGCAGCCTGGACACAGGGGATGAAAAACTGTTTTTT. The full variable domain, completed using reference TRBV5-1 and TRBJ1-4, is KAGVTQTPRYLIKTRGQQVTLSCSPISGHRSVSWYQQTPGQGLQFLFEYFSETQRNKGNFPGRFSGRQFSNSRSEMNVSTLELGDSALYLCASSLDTGDEKLFFGSGTQLSVL.

The rearrangement uses TRBV5-4 and TRBJ2-3; D not resolved. The CDR3 extends over 17 amino acids. The germline V and J ends were trimmed by 1 base and 2 bases, with 17 bases remaining between them. In germline, CDR1 is SGHNT, CDR2 YYREEE (reference sequence). The CDR3 protein is CASSLIVGTDSTDTQYF. The CDR3 DNA reads TGTGCCAGCAGCTTGATAGTAGGTACAGATTCCACAGATACGCAGTATTTT.

V gene TRBV21-1 combines with J gene TRBJ1-1. TRBV21-1 is a pseudogene segment. CDR3 length: 17 residues. The CDR3 region is CASSNGGFLLENTEAFF. The CDR3 DNA sequence: TGTGCCAGCAGCAACGGGGGGTTTCTGCTTGAGAACACTGAAGCTTTCTTT.

V is TRBV3-1 (or the pseudogene TRBV3-2) and J is TRBJ1-1, with a possible D match to TRBD1 (5 bases). This CDR3 is built from 13 residues. Trimming removed 5 bases at V and 8 bases at J, with 15 bases between. Germline CDR1 LGHDT, CDR2 YNNKEL (reference sequence). In DNA, the CDR3 is TGTGCCAGCAGCACTGAGGTGGGGCCCGAAGCTTTCTTT. This encodes CASSTEVGPEAFF.

CDR3 nucleotides: TGTGCCATCAGAGACGAGGGTTCCGGGGAGCTGTTTTTT. Protein: CAIRDEGSGELFF. V and J are TRBV10-3 and TRBJ2-2; TRBD2 might be the D (5 bases). Trimming left V 6 bases short and J 6 bases short, with 11 bases between. Germline V gives CDR1 ENHRY, CDR2 SYGVKD. The CDR3 is made up of 13 amino acids.

The chain employs TRBV2 and TRBJ1-2; tentatively, D is TRBD1 (5 bases). CDR1 and CDR2 from the germline V gene are SNHLY and FYNNEI. The CDR3 sequence is 12 residues long. V was trimmed by 7 bases and J by 4 bases, leaving 10 bases between them. DNA of the CDR3: TGTGCCAGCACAGGGCGATCCTATGGCTACACCTTC. Its protein is CASTGRSYGYTF.

This clone was picked up one time. The chain links TRBV10-3 to TRBJ1-6, with unresolved D. Germline lookup yields CDR1 ENHRY and CDR2 SYGVKD. The CDR3 is 16 residues long. The V gene lost 0 bases and the J gene lost 10 bases, with 16 bases spanning the gap. CDR3 in DNA: TGTGCCATCAGTGAGTCGCGAGGCGGAGGTAACTCACCCCTCCACTTT. The encoded protein is CAISESRGGGNSPLHF.

The CDR3 sequence: CASSPTAPQAGFNQPQHF. CDR3 coding DNA: TGTGCCAGCAGCCCTACGGCCCCACAGGCGGGATTTAATCAGCCCCAGCATTTT. The chain joins TRBV28 to TRBJ1-5; perhaps TRBD1 as D (5 bases). CDR3 length: 18 residues. Per the germline V gene, CDR1 is MDHEN and CDR2 is SYDVKM. Trimming removed 6 bases at V and 4 bases at J, with 25 bases between.

J is TRBJ1-1 and V is TRBV2; D possibly corresponds to TRBD1 (5 bases). This CDR3 has 15 residues. Looked up from germline, CDR1 is SNHLY and CDR2 is FYNNEI. The ends were cut back, 5 bases at V and 1 base at J, with 14 bases in the middle. The CDR3 spells CASSILQVSNTEAFF. As DNA, the CDR3 is TGTGCCAGCAGTATTTTACAGGTCTCGAACACTGAAGCTTTCTTT.

V is TRBV19 and J is TRBJ1-2, with D hard to call. Trimming shortened V by 2 bases and J by 3 bases, and 16 bases separated the two germline ends. The length of the CDR3 is 16 residues. The germline V gene has CDR1 LNHDA and CDR2 SQIVND (reference sequence). The CDR3 bases are TGTGCCAGTAGTATATCCGGTTTCGTCGAGGACTATGGCTACACCTTC. Translating gives CASSISGFVEDYGYTF.

This rearrangement joins TRBV2 to TRBJ1-4; no clear D gene. The CDR3 runs to 14 residues. Germline-derived CDR1 and CDR2 are SNHLY and FYNNEI. V shed 7 bases and J shed 4 bases, with 13 bases lying between them. The CDR3: CASTRNSRNEKLFF. As DNA, the CDR3 is TGTGCCAGCACCCGGAACAGCCGTAATGAAAAACTGTTTTTT. Filled out from reference TRBV2 and TRBJ1-4, the complete variable domain reads EPEVTQTPSHQVTQMGQEVILRCVPISNHLYFYWYRQILGQKVEFLVSFYNNEISEKSEIFDDQFSVERPDGSNFTLKIRSTKLEDSAMYFCASTRNSRNEKLFFGSGTQLSVL.